This T cell receptor beta chain was recovered during a study of blood T cell repertoires in COVID-19. Turning to the study itself: The United States, Italy and Spain provided the acute and convalescent COVID-19 samples. The cDNA or gDNA used as material had been derived from T cells, B-cell-depleted T cells, or PBMCs.

Source study methods: Quantification of nucleated cells was approximated via reference gene primer amplification. Sequenced by immunoSEQ multiplex PCR; TCRdb stores in-frame clones only, minus some. V and J calls and clone size are given by that table; D and trimming were obtained from the DNA. The data contain roughly 200,000 clones, approximately 83% of them singletons. Trimming took 2 bases from V and 7 from J; bases not matched to a gene: 10. This CDR3 is 15 amino acids long. Germline V CDR1 and CDR2: SGHTA, FQGTGA. Sequencing used peripheral blood. This clonotype was obtained from a human donor in a cohort sampled during active COVID-19. The chain joins TRBV7-3 to TRBJ1-2, with TRBD1 matching 7 bases. Written as DNA, the CDR3 is TGTGCCAGCAGCTTACCCATCACAGGGGCCGGTGGCTACACCTTC. Amino acid sequence: CASSLPITGAGGYTF.